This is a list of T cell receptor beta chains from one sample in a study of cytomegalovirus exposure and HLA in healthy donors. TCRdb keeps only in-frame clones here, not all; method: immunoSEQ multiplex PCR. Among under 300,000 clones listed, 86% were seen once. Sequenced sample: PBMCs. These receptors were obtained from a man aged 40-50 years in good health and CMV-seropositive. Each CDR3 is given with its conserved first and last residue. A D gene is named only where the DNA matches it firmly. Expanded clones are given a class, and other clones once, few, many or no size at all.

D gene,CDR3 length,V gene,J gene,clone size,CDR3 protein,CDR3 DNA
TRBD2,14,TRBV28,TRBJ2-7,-,CASSLPGGSYEQYF,TGTGCCAGCAGTTTGCCGGGAGGTTCGTACGAGCAGTACTTC
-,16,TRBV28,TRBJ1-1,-,CASRPSQGPRGTEAFF,TGTGCCAGCAGACCTTCGCAGGGGCCCCGAGGCACTGAAGCTTTCTTT
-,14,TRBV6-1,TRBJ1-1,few,CASRLGPFPTEAFF,TGTGCCAGCCGGCTAGGCCCTTTCCCCACTGAAGCTTTCTTT
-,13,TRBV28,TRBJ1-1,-,CASSPRLYTEAFF,TGTGCCAGCAGTCCCAGGCTTTACACTGAAGCTTTCTTT
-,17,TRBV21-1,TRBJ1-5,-,CASSKFGTVNSNQPQHF,TGTGCCAGCAGCAAGTTCGGGACAGTCAATAGCAATCAGCCCCAGCATTTT
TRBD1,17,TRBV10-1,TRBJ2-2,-,CASSRYNRGRGTGELFF,TGCGCCAGCAGCAGGTATAACAGGGGGCGAGGCACCGGGGAGCTGTTTTTT
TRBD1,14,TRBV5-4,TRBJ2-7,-,CASSGDRGSYEQYF,TGTGCCAGCAGCGGAGACAGGGGAAGTTACGAGCAGTACTTC
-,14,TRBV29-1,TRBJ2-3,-,CSVGPGSIPDTQYF,TGCAGCGTTGGTCCAGGGTCGATACCAGATACGCAGTATTTT
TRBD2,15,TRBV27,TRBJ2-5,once,CASSLAASGRETQYF,TGTGCCAGCAGTTTAGCGGCTAGCGGGAGGGAGACCCAGTACTTC
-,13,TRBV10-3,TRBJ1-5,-,CAINSGDNQPQHF,TGTGCCATCAACTCAGGGGATAATCAGCCCCAGCATTTT
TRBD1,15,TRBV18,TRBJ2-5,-,CASSGETGGKETQYF,TGTGCCAGCTCAGGGGAAACAGGGGGCAAGGAGACCCAGTACTTC
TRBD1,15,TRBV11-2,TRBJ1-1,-,CASSLVGRGQTEAFF,TGTGCCAGCAGCTTAGTCGGCAGGGGGCAGACTGAAGCTTTCTTT
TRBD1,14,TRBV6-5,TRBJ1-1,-,CASSSDRGLTEAFF,TGTGCCAGCAGCTCGGACAGGGGGCTGACTGAAGCTTTCTTT
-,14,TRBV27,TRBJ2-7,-,CASSPGLANYEQYF,TGTGCCAGCAGTCCGGGGCTAGCGAACTACGAGCAGTACTTC
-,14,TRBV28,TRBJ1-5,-,CASSSTGEGQPQHF,TGTGCCAGCAGTTCCACGGGAGAAGGTCAGCCCCAGCATTTT
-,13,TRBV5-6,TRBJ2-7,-,CASSLGRAYEQYF,TGTGCCAGCAGCTTGGGCAGGGCCTACGAGCAGTACTTC
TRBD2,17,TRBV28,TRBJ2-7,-,CASTTRGVTGGAYEQYF,TGTGCCAGCACCACTCGAGGAGTGACGGGAGGTGCCTACGAGCAGTACTTC
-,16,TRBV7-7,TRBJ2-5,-,CASSRTLAGFKETQYF,TGTGCTAGCAGCCGCACACTAGCAGGCTTTAAAGAGACCCAGTACTTC
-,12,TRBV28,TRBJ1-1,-,CASSRGSTEAFF,TGTGCCAGCAGTAGGGGTAGCACTGAAGCTTTCTTT
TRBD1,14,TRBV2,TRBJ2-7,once,CAGNSPGQSYEQYF,TGTGCCGGCAACAGTCCGGGACAGTCCTACGAGCAGTACTTC
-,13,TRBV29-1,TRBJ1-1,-,CSVREDTNTEAFF,TGCAGCGTTCGAGAGGACACGAACACTGAAGCTTTCTTT
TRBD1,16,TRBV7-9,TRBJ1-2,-,CASSLGQGYDNYGYTF,TGTGCCAGCAGCTTAGGACAGGGTTATGATAACTATGGCTACACCTTC
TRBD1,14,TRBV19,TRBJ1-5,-,CASRRDRAIQPQHF,TGTGCCAGTAGGAGGGACAGGGCTATTCAGCCCCAGCATTTT
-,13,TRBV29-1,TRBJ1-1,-,CSVEAQGNTEAFF,TGCAGCGTTGAAGCCCAGGGGAACACTGAAGCTTTCTTT
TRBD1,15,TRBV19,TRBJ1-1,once,CASSIGTGGNTEAFF,TGTGCCAGTAGTATAGGGACAGGGGGCAACACTGAAGCTTTCTTT
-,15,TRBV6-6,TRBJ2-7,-,CASSYVGQTNYEQYF,TGTGCCAGCAGTTACGTCGGCCAGACTAACTACGAGCAGTACTTC
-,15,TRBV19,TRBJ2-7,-,CASSIMGGGGLEQYF,TGTGCCAGTAGTATCATGGGCGGAGGGGGCCTCGAGCAGTACTTC
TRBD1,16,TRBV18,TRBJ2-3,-,CASSPGRTGATDTQYF,TGTGCCAGCTCACCCGGCAGGACAGGGGCCACAGATACGCAGTATTTT
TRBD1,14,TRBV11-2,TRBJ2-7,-,CASSFGTDGYEQYF,TGTGCCAGCAGCTTCGGGACAGATGGCTACGAGCAGTACTTC
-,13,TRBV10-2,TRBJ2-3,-,CASSESGKHTQYF,TGCGCCAGCAGTGAGTCCGGGAAGCATACGCAGTATTTT
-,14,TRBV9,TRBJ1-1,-,CASSVDGGGTEAFF,TGTGCCAGCAGCGTAGATGGGGGGGGCACTGAAGCTTTCTTT
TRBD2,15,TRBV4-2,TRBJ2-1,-,CASSQVLLAANEQFF,TGTGCCAGCAGCCAAGTTCTCCTAGCGGCCAATGAGCAGTTCTTC
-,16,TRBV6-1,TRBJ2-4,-,CASSEGAVLAKNIQYF,TGTGCCAGCAGTGAAGGGGCAGTACTAGCCAAAAACATTCAGTACTTC